The rows below give T cell receptor beta chains drawn from one sample of a study of T cell responses to AZD1222 COVID-19 vaccine. The data were produced by immunoSEQ multiplex PCR, yet TCRdb's version contains in-frame clones alone and is incomplete. The table has 200,000 to 250,000 clones, around 94% seen once. This sample comprised peripheral blood, obtained 28 days after the second dose of the MenACWY control vaccine. The receptors were sampled from an adult who received the MenACWY meningococcal vaccine as a control. Each CDR3 is given without its conserved first and last residue. D genes are given only for firm matches.

V	J	D	length	CDR3
TRBV18	TRBJ2-7	NA	11	ASSPKTGPEQY
TRBV10-3	TRBJ1-1	NA	11	AISAPLGTEAF
TRBV9	TRBJ1-2	TRBD1	13	ASSVEAGGDYGYT
TRBV27	TRBJ1-1	TRBD1	16	ASSFLGQGSLVNTEAF
TRBV20-1	TRBJ1-1	NA	9	SAKENTEAF
TRBV9	TRBJ1-3	NA	12	ASSPTGMGNTIY
TRBV7-2	TRBJ2-7	NA	13	ASSSRIGGGYEQY
TRBV27	TRBJ2-5	TRBD2	14	ASSMILAGGRETQY
TRBV2	TRBJ2-7	NA	9	ATKSDYEQY
TRBV30	TRBJ1-1	NA	12	AWSGGHFGTEAF
TRBV27	TRBJ2-3	TRBD2	12	ATGREKFGDTQY
TRBV19	TRBJ1-1	TRBD1	13	ASSTKRDRNTEAF
TRBV27	TRBJ1-4	NA	13	ATRRPGETNEKLF
TRBV29-1	TRBJ2-1	NA	13	SVEEGWTTTGEQF
TRBV28	TRBJ2-5	NA	14	ASSPVPVGGQETQY
TRBV30	TRBJ1-2	NA	10	AFLNGSNGYT
TRBV24-1	TRBJ2-7	TRBD1	15	ATSDLLFEQGPYEQY
TRBV5-4	TRBJ2-3	NA	14	ASARDSARITDTQY
TRBV5-1	TRBJ2-7	NA	13	ASSLTGPSSYEQY
TRBV5-1	TRBJ1-1	NA	14	ASSSPGDQKNTEAF
TRBV9	TRBJ1-1	NA	11	ASSAPGIAEAF
TRBV7-3	TRBJ2-3	TRBD2	13	ASSLSGRRPDTQY
TRBV19	TRBJ2-5	TRBD2	12	ASSMGGGAETQY